This T cell receptor beta chain was documented in a study of blood T cell repertoires in COVID-19 (dated by TCRdb to 2018 to 2021). For the wider study: Collaborator samples came from the United States, Italy and Spain and covered acute and convalescent phases of COVID-19. The repertoires were made available in a free public database intended to serve as a resource for research on the immune response to SARS-CoV-2. A de-identified subject ID, COVID-19 status, age in years and sex were almost always included in the sample metadata. Samples were obtained from the ongoing ImmuneRACE study (first 160 participants) and from some 1,200 subjects provided by 6 global collaborators. The material from the prospective study consisted of cDNA or gDNA derived from T cells, B-cell-depleted T cells, or PBMCs. Subjects who had been exposed to COVID-19, were actively infected with it, or had recovered from it provided the deeply sampled blood TCRbeta repertoires that made up the dataset. Where available, HLA class I and class II types were taken from metadata supplied by the sample provider and were not determined by assay-based typing. What the study reported, not specific to this receptor: How much clinical and demographic metadata was included differed by source and by participant, and the metadata was provided uncurated.

A word on this clone: Its binding antigen is unknown. Base qualities are missing; no much larger clone stands one base away.

V lost 2 bases and J lost 8 bases; the stretch between them is 18 bases long. The germline V gene encodes CDR1 MNHEY and CDR2 SVGAGI. Taken from cysteine to phenylalanine, the CDR3 has 15 residues. The CDR3 DNA has 45 bases and is translated from base 1. The immunoSEQ Assay, a bias-controlled multiplex PCR, was used to amplify TCRbeta CDR3 regions from genomic DNA. Per the source publication's procedure: Nucleated cell counts per sample were estimated from amplification of reference gene primers within the assay. Sequence reads were collapsed and filtered to measure the absolute abundance of every unique TCRbeta CDR3 rearrangement. For each sample, productive Simpson clonality was calculated as the square root of Simpson's diversity index over productive rearrangements. TCRdb re-hosts the immuneACCESS table, in-frame sequences only. Its copies lack some clones; in the studies checked, an unresolved V gene accounts for under half of them, and the cause for the rest is not known. Clonal size and the V and J genes are those of that table, whereas D and trimming came from the DNA. The sample yields approximately 190,000 clones; 75% to 90% were counted once. About 2.1% of the sample is taken by the ten largest.

Collaborating institutions collected whole blood in K2EDTA tubes following their own protocols. For TCRbeta analysis, collaborators shipped samples in one of three forms: frozen whole blood, isolated PBMCs, or DNA extracted from either of those sample types. The specimen was peripheral blood. This chain is built from TRBV6-5 and TRBJ1-2, and TRBD1 may be the D gene, going by 5 matching bases. This clonotype was obtained from a man in his sixties or seventies with active or convalescent COVID-19. CDR3 protein: CASSYRLTGGVGYTF. In nucleotide form, the sequence is TGTGCCAGCAGTTACCGACTCACGGGGGGGGTAGGCTACACCTTC.